The 23 T cell receptor beta chains listed next were all sequenced from one sample in a study of blood T cell repertoires in COVID-19. Data came from immunoSEQ multiplex PCR; TCRdb stores just in-frame clones and leaves some out. This table holds approximately 150,000 clones, approximately 82% found once. The sample consisted of peripheral blood. These receptors came from a man between 70 and 80 years old who had recovered from COVID-19.

The V call is TRBV6-5, the J call TRBJ2-2; D unclear. V lost 7 bases to trimming and J lost 0 bases, with 3 bases between them. This CDR3 contains 12 residues. From germline, CDR1 is MNHEY and CDR2 SVGAGI. The CDR3 nucleotides read TGTGCCAGCACCGCGAACACCGGGGAGCTGTTTTTT. Translating gives CASTANTGELFF.

The chain joins TRBV27 to TRBJ1-2, with 10 bases matching TRBD1. CDR1 and CDR2 (germline): MNHEY, SMNVEV (reference sequence). The trim removed 2 bases at V and 1 base at J, leaving 10 bases unmatched. The CDR3 loop spans 18 amino acids. As DNA, the CDR3 is TGTGCCAGCAGTTTAATGGGGGGACAGGGGAAGATTAACTATGGCTACACCTTC. It translates to CASSLMGGQGKINYGYTF.

The chain recombines TRBV18 with TRBJ2-1, with TRBD2 as a possible D gene (6 bases). Germline loops: CDR1 KGHSH, CDR2 LQKENI. V was shortened by 2 bases and J by 6 bases, with 11 bases between the two germline ends. CDR3 size: 14 residues. CDR3 residues: CASSPGLASNEQFF. As DNA, the CDR3 is TGTGCCAGCTCACCAGGGCTAGCGAGCAATGAGCAGTTCTTC.

This chain links TRBV6-5 with TRBJ1-1; the D is unclear. CDR1 and CDR2 from the germline V gene are MNHEY and SVGAGI. The CDR3 is made up of 13 amino acids. V lost 2 bases to trimming and J lost 10 bases, with 14 bases between them. CDR3 region: CASSYIIGDGAFF. The CDR3 nucleotides are TGTGCCAGCAGTTACATCATCGGGGATGGAGCTTTCTTT.

The chain is built from TRBV27 and TRBJ2-5; perhaps TRBD2 as D (6 bases). CDR3 size: 15 residues. Trimming stripped 5 bases from V and 1 base from J, with 14 bases between. The germline V gene has CDR1 MNHEY and CDR2 SMNVEV (reference sequence). The CDR3 reads CASSVGSGGQETQYF. In nucleotides, the CDR3 is TGTGCCAGCAGTGTAGGCTCCGGGGGCCAAGAGACCCAGTACTTC.

This clone appeared a few times. V usage is TRBV9 and J usage is TRBJ2-2; D perhaps matches TRBD1 (6 bases). Germline values: CDR1 SGDLS, CDR2 YYNGEE. The CDR3 sequence is 13 residues long. V lost 4 bases and J 7 bases, leaving 11 bases between the germline ends. The CDR3 loop is CASSTRGYGELFF. CDR3 DNA sequence: TGTGCCAGCAGCACCAGGGGTTACGGGGAGCTGTTTTTT. Drawing the rest from reference TRBV9 and TRBJ2-2, the complete variable domain is DSGVTQTPKHLITATGQRVTLRCSPRSGDLSVYWYQQSLDQGLQFLIQYYNGEERAKGNILERFSAQQFPDLHSELNLSSLELGDSALYFCASSTRGYGELFFGEGSRLTVL.

This clone was counted between two and nine times. The CDR3 is CASSRGGLNTEAFF. In nucleotides, the CDR3 is TGTGCCAGCAGTCGAGGGGGCTTGAACACTGAAGCTTTCTTT. The chain recombines TRBV6-6 with TRBJ1-1, with 7 bases fitting TRBD1. Trimming cost V 5 bases and J 0 bases; bases outside gene matches: 3. The CDR3 covers 14 residues. CDR1 and CDR2 (germline): MNHNY, SVGAGI (reference sequence).

This clone was seen only once. This chain connects TRBV7-2 to TRBJ2-4, with a possible D match to TRBD2 (6 bases). The V end lost 1 base, the J end lost 7 bases, and 8 bases lay between the germline ends. CDR1 is SGHTA and CDR2 is FQGNSA in the germline V gene. This CDR3 contains 13 residues. The CDR3 here is CASSLDLANIQYF. In nucleotides, the CDR3 is TGTGCCAGCAGCTTAGATCTAGCGAACATTCAGTACTTC.

The chain is built from TRBV27 and TRBJ2-7, with D possibly being TRBD1 (5 bases). V was shortened by 2 bases and J by 3 bases, with 14 bases between the two germline ends. CDR1 is MNHEY, CDR2 SMNVEV, per germline (reference sequence). The CDR3 length is 15 residues. CDR3 amino acids: CASSLESGRDYEQYF. CDR3 nucleotides: TGTGCCAGCAGTTTAGAATCAGGGCGCGACTACGAGCAGTACTTC.

As regards this clone: It is unclear where the CDR3 begins or ends on the DNA, so no DNA is shown, and the CDR3 is as TCRdb lists it. CDR3 in amino acids: CASSKVGSGTENIQYF. The chain is built from TRBV21-1 and TRBJ2-4; no DNA check was done on the table's D call, TRBD2. TRBV21-1 is termed a pseudogene. Ends included, the CDR3 has 16 residues.

The chain uses TRBV6-1 and TRBJ2-7; TRBD2 matches at 12 bases. The trim removed 4 bases at V and 2 bases at J, leaving 6 bases unmatched. CDR1 is MNHNS, CDR2 SASEGT, per germline. This CDR3 contains 16 residues. The CDR3 region has the DNA TGTGCCAGCAGTGCGCTAGCGGGAGGGACAACCTACGAGCAGTACTTC. Protein product: CASSALAGGTTYEQYF.

This clone was seen more than once but under ten times. The V and J genes are TRBV5-1 and TRBJ1-1, with 11 nucleotides matching TRBD1. The CDR3 runs to 16 residues. V lost 4 bases and J lost 5; bases outside the gene matches: 10. Germline V gene data show CDR1 as SGHRS and CDR2 as YFSETQ. The CDR3 sequence is CASSPGQGARYTEAFF. Written as DNA, the CDR3 is TGCGCCAGCAGCCCAGGACAGGGGGCGCGGTATACTGAAGCTTTCTTT.

CDR3 in DNA: TGTGCCAGCTCACCACCCGGGACTAGCGGTCGTGGCGATGAGCAGTTCTTC. This codes for CASSPPGTSGRGDEQFF. The chain couples TRBV18 to TRBJ2-1; the match to TRBD2 covers 11 bases. J was trimmed by 8 bases and V by 0 bases; bases with no gene match: 9. Germline loops: CDR1 KGHSH, CDR2 LQKENI. The CDR3 consists of 17 residues.

DNA for the CDR3: TGTGCCAGCAGGGATCGAGGCGACAGGGGGTTAGAGCAGTACTTC. Its protein product is CASRDRGDRGLEQYF. The genes are TRBV6-5 and TRBJ2-7, with 9 positions matching TRBD1. The CDR3 has 15 residues. Germline assignment: CDR1 MNHEY and CDR2 SVGAGI. The junction had 13 bases not matched to a gene; V was cut back by 6 bases and J by 7 bases.

Regarding this clone: This same CDR3 is encoded by further DNA sequences in the sample. The CDR3 DNA reads as TGTGCCAGCAGTGCCGACAGGAACTATGGCTACACCTTC. It translates to CASSADRNYGYTF. The V gene is TRBV12-3 or TRBV12-4, the J gene TRBJ1-2, with a possible D match to TRBD1 (6 bases). With 5 bases removed from V and 2 bases from J, the gap between germline ends came to 9 bases. The CDR3 contains 13 residues.

V gene TRBV20-1 combines with J gene TRBJ1-5, with 8 bases lining up with TRBD1. The CDR3 runs to 15 residues. Unmatched junction bases numbered 9, after V lost 3 bases and J lost 5 bases. Germline CDR1 DFQATT, CDR2 SNEGSKA (reference sequence). The CDR3 loop reads CSASRTGGSYQPQHF. CDR3 coding DNA: TGCAGTGCTAGTAGAACAGGGGGTTCATATCAGCCCCAGCATTTT.

In its sample, this clone was seen a few times. CDR3 residues: CASSEWGRDTEAFF. CDR3 DNA sequence: TGTGCCAGCAGTGAGTGGGGTCGGGATACTGAAGCTTTCTTT. This chain uses TRBV6-1 with TRBJ1-1; D not certain. The V and J ends lost 3 bases and 5 bases respectively, with 13 bases between them. Germline V CDR1 and CDR2: MNHNS, SASEGT. This CDR3 has 14 amino acids.

This chain links TRBV7-8 with TRBJ2-1; 7 bases are a match to TRBD2. The V and J ends lost 3 bases and 1 base, in that order; junction bases with no gene match: 3. CDR1 SGHVS and CDR2 FQNEAQ come from the germline V gene. There are 15 residues in the CDR3. The CDR3 bases are TGTGCCAGCAGCTTCCGGGGGGTTTCCTACAATGAGCAGTTCTTC. This translates into CASSFRGVSYNEQFF.

This clone came up a few times. The chain is built from TRBV19 and TRBJ1-3; D is ambiguous. V was shortened by 3 bases and J by 4 bases, with 10 bases between the two germline ends. The CDR3 contains 14 residues. The germline V gene encodes CDR1 LNHDA and CDR2 SQIVND (reference sequence). As DNA, the CDR3 is TGTGCCAGTAGTATGTCCGGTTTCGGAAACACCATATATTTT. Translation: CASSMSGFGNTIYF. The entire variable domain, with the rest obtained from reference TRBV19 and TRBJ1-3, is as follows: DGGITQSPKYLFRKEGQNVTLSCEQNLNHDAMYWYRQDPGQGLRLIYYSQIVNDFQKGDIAEGYSVSREKKESFPLTVTSAQKNPTAFYLCASSMSGFGNTIYFGEGSWLTVV.

The V and J genes are TRBV28 and TRBJ2-4, with 8 nucleotides matching TRBD2. Germline V CDR1 and CDR2: MDHEN, SYDVKM. The CDR3 runs to 14 residues. V was clipped by 7 bases and J by 4 bases; unmatched bases: 6. This CDR3 is CASTTGGKKNIQYF. The CDR3 region has the DNA TGTGCCAGCACCACGGGGGGGAAGAAAAACATTCAGTACTTC.

The rearrangement uses TRBV30 and TRBJ2-2, with D possibly matching TRBD1 (6 bases). The ends were cut back, 8 bases at V and 5 bases at J, with 9 bases in the middle. The CDR3 covers 11 residues. Germline CDR1 is GTSNPN and CDR2 is SVGIG (reference sequence). CDR3 in amino acids: CAVQGTGELFF. The DNA of the CDR3 is TGTGCCGTCCAGGGGACCGGGGAGCTGTTTTTT.

The genes are TRBV10-3 and TRBJ2-7, with TRBD1 identical over 11 bases. This CDR3 is 17 amino acids long. The ends lost 4 bases at V and 0 bases at J; junction bases unmatched: 8. CDR1 and CDR2 from the germline V gene are ENHRY and SYGVKD. The CDR3, as DNA: TGTGCCATCAGTGTCAAGGGACAGGGGGGGAGCTCCTACGAGCAGTACTTC. This sequence encodes CAISVKGQGGSSYEQYF.

The genes are TRBV19 and TRBJ2-2; tentatively, D is TRBD2 (5 bases). V shed 8 bases and J shed 6 bases, with 13 bases lying between them. From germline, CDR1 is LNHDA and CDR2 SQIVND (reference sequence). CDR3 size: 13 residues. The CDR3 here is CASGDVGAGELFF. In DNA form, the CDR3 reads TGTGCCAGTGGCGATGTGGGAGCCGGGGAGCTGTTTTTT.